This TCR beta chain comes out of a study of blood T cell repertoires in COVID-19. Study background: The samples span acute and convalescent COVID-19 from the United States, Italy and Spain. Sample material is recorded as cDNA or gDNA derived from T cells, B-cell-depleted T cells, or PBMCs.

As processed by the authors: Quantification of nucleated cells was approximated via reference gene primer amplification. Generated by immunoSEQ multiplex PCR, the TCRdb table keeps only in-frame clones and is missing some. The V and J calls and clone size were taken over from that table, and D and trimming were inferred from the DNA. Among 120,000 or so clones listed, roughly 85% were seen once. The CDR3 sequence is 13 residues long. V lost 5 bases and J lost 5, with 12 bases in between. The chain has TRBV12-3 or TRBV12-4 and TRBJ1-1; no clear D gene. The receptor was derived from an elderly woman with acute or convalescent COVID-19. Sequencing was done on a sample of peripheral blood. CDR3 amino acids: CASSLTTSTEAFF. CDR3 in DNA: TGTGCCAGCAGTCTTACAACGTCGACTGAAGCTTTCTTT.